These T cell receptor beta chains were read from a single sample in a study of shared T cell receptors in the human thymus. Repertoires were generated with immunoSEQ multiplex PCR, while TCRdb's copy carries only in-frame clones and drops some. This table has 700,000 or so clones, approximately 85% appearing once. These data also formed part of another study, on human thymus T cells.

Source material: thymocytes. The receptors were gathered from a girl under three years old with a congenital heart defect. Both conserved end residues are part of each CDR3.

V: TRBV30; J: TRBJ2-1; CDR3: CAWRGAGSSYNEQFF
V: TRBV5-1; J: TRBJ2-7; CDR3: CASSSGLLFRSSGQEQYF
V: TRBV27; J: TRBJ1-2; CDR3: CASSFNLRDREIWGYTF
V: TRBV7-2; J: TRBJ1-1; CDR3: CASSQWVGYGGSNTEAFF
V: TRBV29-1; J: TRBJ1-1; CDR3: CSVEATGTGTEAFF
V: TRBV5-5; J: TRBJ1-1; CDR3: CASSLYSIFTMNTEAFF
V: TRBV5-6; J: TRBJ1-3; CDR3: CASSSGLGPGNTIYF
V: TRBV5-1; J: TRBJ1-3; CDR3: CASSLGSESGNTIYF
V: TRBV9; J: TRBJ1-4; CDR3: CASSPRYRRGEKLFF
V: TRBV5-1; J: TRBJ1-2; CDR3: CASSLAREGWTGANYGYTF
V: TRBV19; J: TRBJ1-2; CDR3: CASSIKAAPQRGYGYTF
V: TRBV5-4; J: TRBJ2-7; CDR3: CASSRTGNEQYF
V: TRBV30; J: TRBJ2-7; CDR3: CAWSGWQGATYEQYF
V: TRBV19; J: TRBJ1-2; CDR3: CASSWPGEKNYGYTF
V: TRBV2; J: TRBJ1-6; CDR3: CASITKQGSSPLHF
V: TRBV13; J: TRBJ1-1; CDR3: CASSTDRAQGGAFF
V: TRBV18; J: TRBJ2-7; CDR3: CASSPPEGASGSYEQYF
V: TRBV10-3; J: TRBJ2-1; CDR3: CATGGVAGVPSGDEQFF
V: TRBV10-1; J: TRBJ1-2; CDR3: CASSNPLLTGDGYTF
V: TRBV29-1; J: TRBJ2-3; CDR3: CSVVLRGVLVVDTQYF
V: TRBV4-3; J: TRBJ1-5; CDR3: CASSQDPTGNQPQHF
V: TRBV7-9; J: TRBJ2-7; CDR3: CASSLARRGKRSEQYF
V: TRBV5-4; J: TRBJ2-5; CDR3: CASSSLGLAAVKTQYF
V: TRBV5-1; J: TRBJ2-1; CDR3: CASSLEGGPGNEQFF
V: TRBV18; J: TRBJ2-7; CDR3: CASSQRQQGGTSETYEQYF
V: TRBV21-1; J: TRBJ2-1; CDR3: CASSLLYRDRGGEQFF
V: TRBV11-2; J: TRBJ2-7; CDR3: CASSHLRSLGYF
V: TRBV5-8; J: TRBJ2-7; CDR3: CASSLPYPSYEQYF
V: TRBV15; J: TRBJ2-7; CDR3: CATSRPSGSGGPYEQYF
V: TRBV11-3; J: TRBJ2-7; CDR3: CASSPGTPSFYEQYF
V: TRBV7-2; J: TRBJ2-7; CDR3: CASSLQDGHPALSSYEQYF
V: TRBV6-1; J: TRBJ1-6; CDR3: CASSETSDPDRAYNSPLHF
V: TRBV11-2; J: TRBJ2-1; CDR3: CASSFLDPAAGAIDEQFF
V: TRBV7-6; J: TRBJ1-6; CDR3: CASSLVRVDNSPLHF
V: TRBV4-3; J: TRBJ1-1; CDR3: CASSRQAGQGLDEAFF
V: TRBV13; J: TRBJ1-1; CDR3: CASSTEDRDTEAFF
V: TRBV6-1; J: TRBJ2-6; CDR3: CATRGQHSGANVLTF
V: TRBV9; J: TRBJ1-2; CDR3: CASSVQGRVRLGTNYGYTF
V: TRBV5-1; J: TRBJ1-1; CDR3: CASSPRRQGSTEAFF
V: TRBV5-4; J: TRBJ2-3; CDR3: CASSGRWLAGGQMNTDTQYF
V: TRBV5-6; J: TRBJ1-2; CDR3: CASGTGEGNYGYTF
V: TRBV11-2; J: TRBJ1-2; CDR3: CASSLGHRLGGYGYTF
V: TRBV5-1; J: TRBJ1-2; CDR3: CASSRTGGGYTF
V: TRBV25-1; J: TRBJ2-3; CDR3: CASTGQGHWGGDTQYF
V: TRBV27; J: TRBJ2-2; CDR3: CASSPRDRGSTGELFF
V: TRBV4-1; J: TRBJ1-5; CDR3: CASSWGGNQPQHF
V: TRBV5-5; J: TRBJ2-5; CDR3: CASSLHPDETGGSETQYF
V: TRBV14; J: TRBJ1-1; CDR3: CASSQEVLSEIGEGMNTEAFF
V: TRBV28; J: TRBJ2-7; CDR3: CASSSPSETGGYYEQYF
V: TRBV5-6; J: TRBJ1-5; CDR3: CASRPQGSNQPQHF
V: TRBV12-5; J: TRBJ2-7; CDR3: CASGLSLRGGSASKCEQYF
V: TRBV2; J: TRBJ2-4; CDR3: CASSEAGSESTGDIQYF
V: TRBV12-5; J: TRBJ2-3; CDR3: CASGWEGRWPPRTDTQYF
V: TRBV6-1; J: TRBJ1-2; CDR3: CASQEGRGGYTF
V: TRBV4-1; J: TRBJ2-7; CDR3: CASSPRVVREGEQYF
V: TRBV9; J: TRBJ2-1; CDR3: CASSGLAGGSDEQFF
V: TRBV9; J: TRBJ2-5; CDR3: CASSVAGVVETQYF
V: TRBV28; J: TRBJ2-5; CDR3: CASSWGGGRTQETQYF
V: TRBV25-1; J: TRBJ1-4; CDR3: CASSESLQGRFEKLFF